This T cell receptor beta chain was sequenced during a study of T cell responses to AZD1222 COVID-19 vaccine. This clone was recorded once. The protocol was immunoSEQ multiplex PCR, while the TCRdb copy is restricted to in-frame clones and leaves out a portion. Among approximately 100,000 clones listed, around 85% were seen once. This TCR was recovered from an adult who received the AZD1222 COVID-19 vaccine. Sequences were derived from peripheral blood, sampled 28 days after the second AZD1222 dose.

DNA for the CDR3: TGTGCCAGCAGCGAGACAGGGTGGAACACTGAAGCTTTCTTT. The encoded protein is CASSETGWNTEAFF. The chain joins TRBV7-3 to TRBJ1-1; TRBD1 aligns across 7 bases. This CDR3 comprises 14 residues. In germline, CDR1 is SGHTA, CDR2 FQGTGA. V shed 5 bases and J 1 base; nucleotides not matched to a gene: 4.